This record concerns one T cell receptor beta chain sequence. Its antigen is not known. This entry is derived from a study of monozygotic twins with inflammatory bowel disease. Study-wide results and limits: The sharing of clonotypes with others was lower in IBD patients than in healthy twins, especially with disease activity.

Looked up from germline, CDR1 is ENHRY and CDR2 is SYGVKD. This CDR3 spans 15 amino acids. With eight separate reactions per sample, the authors made cDNA. cDNA for TCRalpha and TCRbeta was amplified by nested PCRs of 15 to 20 then nine to ten cycles. One entry per CDR3 protein, without DNA, is what TCRdb gives after re-calling the 5' RACE reads. Here the sample table reports 350,000 to 550,000 distinct CDR3 sequences. V and J are TRBV10-3 and TRBJ2-1; the TRBD2 assignment by TCRdb is unverifiable without DNA. Sequencing input: blood. The clonotype originates from a human donor with ulcerative colitis or Crohn's disease, or a healthy co-twin of an affected twin (not recorded which). The chain's CDR3 is CAISEKGESGNEQFF.